The sequence of this T cell receptor (beta chain) was determined in a study of T-cell reconstitution after alpha-beta-depleted transplantation in children (dated by TCRdb to about 2016). With respect to the entire study: Using TCR repertoire profiling, the study followed T-cell immune reconstitution in a quantitative way in children after TCRalphabeta/CD19-depleted allogeneic hematopoietic cell transplantation.

There are a few counts of this clonotype. This clone's antigen is unknown. Base qualities are not at hand, and no much larger clone is one base apart. The investigation overall reported the following: In some patients, the high TCRbeta diversity seen at day 60 was put down to recipient T cells and intrathymic progenitors that had survived conditioning. Apparently early alphabetaT-cell count recovery about two months after transplant reportedly relied on only several hundred rapidly expanded clones derived from non-depleted graft cells. Over the following months the frequencies of hyperexpanded clones went down, and after one year T-cell counts and TCRbeta diversity were mostly credited to newly produced T cells.

The sample's treatment or condition label, in plain terms: allogeneic hematopoietic cell transplantation with graft depleted of TCRalphabeta T cells and CD19 B cells. TCRalphabeta/CD19-depleted allogeneic hematopoietic cell grafts were given to the transplant recipients, all of whom were children. The germline V gene gives CDR1 as SGHVS and CDR2 as FQNEAQ. After removal of 1 base from V and 0 bases from J, the junction retains 5 bases not matched to a gene. The CDR3 holds 17 amino acids from the cysteine to the phenylalanine. The DNA shown is the 51-base CDR3, in frame from base 1. The receptor library was made with PCR. The sequencer listed for this sample is Illumina HiSeq 2500. Molecular barcoding was employed in the preparation of TCR libraries, with unique molecular identifiers being used to normalize TCRbeta repertoire quantification. TCRdb ran its own pipeline on the public reads, namely fastp trimming at Q25 and MiXCR clone calling, and kept in-frame beta chains. Under each unique CDR3 protein, matching rows form one entry showing the most common genes and DNA. The sample table shows tens of thousands of distinct CDR3 sequences, and around 50% are seen once. Less than 45% of the sample belongs to the ten largest clones.

This clonotype was sampled from a boy younger than two with SCID, due to receive a stem cell transplant. This specimen was peripheral blood, taken before TCRalphabeta/CD19-depleted stem cell transplant. The V and J segments used are TRBV7-8 and TRBJ1-4, with TRBD1 matching 7 junction bases. CDR3 region: CASSLVVTGATNEKLFF. At the DNA level, the sequence is TGTGCCAGCAGCTTAGTAGTCACAGGGGCAACTAATGAAAAACTGTTTTTT.